A selection of T cell receptor beta chains follows, all from one sample in a study of neurological immune-mediated disorders. TCRdb reanalysed the 5' RACE reads using MiXCR and keeps one entry per CDR3 protein. Of under 130,000 distinct CDR3 sequences detected, roughly 10% appear once; the ten largest clones hold about 3%. Sequencing input: PBMCs. The receptor source for this set is a female donor with HTLV-1-associated myelopathy (HAM/TSP). CDR3s include the opening cysteine and the closing phenylalanine or tryptophan. Fields, in order: clone size, D gene, V gene, J gene, CDR3 protein, CDR3 DNA. A D gene is named only where the DNA matches it firmly. The size field is filled for only some rows; it gives once, few, many or a size class.

>many|TRBD1|TRBV29-1|TRBJ1-1
CSVGEVRTTGAEAFF
TGCAGCGTTGGAGAGGTCCGTACGACAGGGGCAGAAGCTTTCTTT
>many|TRBD2|TRBV7-2|TRBJ2-5
CASSLETSGGAKTQYF
TGTGCCAGCAGCTTAGAGACTAGCGGGGGGGCGAAGACCCAGTACTTC
>many|.|TRBV12-3/TRBV12-4|TRBJ1-1
CASSFRGAEAFF
TGTGCCAGCAGTTTTCGGGGTGCTGAAGCTTTCTTT
>.|TRBD1|TRBV20-1|TRBJ2-5
CSARDHQGAGETQYF
TGCAGTGCTAGAGATCATCAGGGGGCGGGGGAGACCCAGTACTTC
>many|TRBD1|TRBV5-5|TRBJ2-1
CASRSDRSSYNEQFF
TGTGCCAGCAGATCGGACAGGAGCTCCTACAATGAGCAGTTCTTC
>many|TRBD2|TRBV6-1|TRBJ2-1
CASRGERGDYNEQFF
TGTGCCAGCAGAGGGGAGCGGGGGGACTACAATGAGCAGTTCTTC
>many|.|TRBV9|TRBJ1-6
CASSVDGSPLHF
TGTGCCAGCAGCGTAGATGGTTCACCCCTCCACTTT
>many|.|TRBV3-1|TRBJ1-4
CASSQPWPNNEKLFF
TGTGCCAGCAGCCAACCGTGGCCAAATAATGAAAAACTGTTTTTT
>many|.|TRBV6-1|TRBJ2-7
CAGGHRGEREQYF
TGTGCCGGAGGGCACAGGGGCGAGCGGGAGCAGTACTTC
>many|TRBD1|TRBV5-1|TRBJ1-1
CASSLEGQGARAFF
TGCGCCAGCAGCTTGGAGGGGCAGGGGGCGCGAGCTTTCTTT
>few|TRBD2|TRBV2|TRBJ2-3
CASSELAGGTDTQYF
TGTGCCAGCAGTGAACTAGCGGGGGGCACAGATACGCAGTATTTT
>many|TRBD2|TRBV12-3/TRBV12-4|TRBJ2-3
CASSHRLAGGADTQYF
TGTGCCAGCAGTCACCGACTAGCGGGGGGGGCAGATACGCAGTATTTT
>once|.|TRBV7-8|TRBJ1-1
CASSAPRTTTEAFF
TGTGCCAGCAGCGCACCCCGCACAACCACTGAAGCTTTCTTT
>many|.|TRBV5-1|TRBJ1-1
CASSLFETPGTEAFF
TGCGCCAGCAGCTTGTTCGAGACACCCGGGACTGAAGCTTTCTTT
>many|.|TRBV4-1|TRBJ2-3
CASSQGAPGHLTDTQYF
TGCGCCAGCAGCCAAGGGGCTCCGGGACACCTCACAGATACGCAGTATTTT